This T cell receptor (beta chain) was captured in a study of blood T cell repertoires in COVID-19 (dated by TCRdb to 2020 to 2021). Broadly, across the study: Samples covering the acute and convalescent phases of COVID-19 were provided by collaborators in the United States, Italy and Spain. The repertoires were released in a freely available public database intended as a resource for research on the immune response to SARS-CoV-2. HLA class I and class II types, where available, came from metadata supplied by the sample provider rather than from assay-based typing. The material from the prospective study consisted of cDNA or gDNA derived from T cells, B-cell-depleted T cells, or PBMCs. A de-identified subject ID, COVID-19 status, age in years and sex were almost always included in the sample metadata. The dataset comprised deeply sampled blood TCRbeta repertoires from subjects exposed to, actively infected with, or recovered from COVID-19. Samples came from the ongoing ImmuneRACE study (first 160 participants) plus 1,254 subjects from 6 global collaborators.

The collaborating institutions used their own protocols to collect whole blood in K2EDTA tubes. For TCRbeta analysis, collaborators shipped samples in one of three forms: frozen whole blood, isolated PBMCs, or DNA extracted from either of those sample types. TCRbeta CDR3 regions were amplified from genomic DNA using the immunoSEQ Assay, a bias-controlled multiplex PCR. On the study's bioinformatics: The number of nucleated cells in each sample was estimated from the amplification of reference gene primers within the assay. Sequence reads were collapsed and filtered to measure the absolute abundance of every unique TCRbeta CDR3 rearrangement. For each sample, productive Simpson clonality was calculated by taking the square root of Simpson's diversity index across productive rearrangements. Drawn from immuneACCESS, this table holds only the in-frame rearrangements with V and J called that TCRdb kept. Clones are partly lost; checked studies trace under half to an unresolved V gene and leave the rest unexplained. The DNA gave D and trimming, while V, J and clone size come from that table. Recorded for this sample are around 300,000 clones; around 87% of them occurred a single time. Of the sample, 1% is held by the ten largest clones.

To note about this clone: Its antigen specificity is not known. One base away there is no much larger clone; base qualities are not given.

Study-wide conclusions, independent of this receptor: Clinical and demographic metadata were provided uncurated, with the amount varying by source and participant.

The CDR3 sequence holds 13 residues, the cysteine and phenylalanine included. Only the CDR3 part of the read is kept: 39 bases, read in frame from the first base. Between the V and J ends, shortened by 6 bases and 0 bases respectively, the junction contains 8 bases. Sequences MNHEY (CDR1) and SVGAGI (CDR2) are obtained from the germline V gene. Sequencing input: peripheral blood. The V gene is TRBV6-5 and the J gene is TRBJ1-1; TRBD1 is perhaps the D gene, given 5 matching bases. This TCR was recovered from a man aged 50 to 60 with active or convalescent COVID-19. The DNA sequence is given as TGTGCCAGCAGCGGACAATTGAACACTGAAGCTTTCTTT. Its coded protein is CASSGQLNTEAFF.